This T cell receptor (beta chain) comes out of a study of T cell responses to AZD1222 COVID-19 vaccine. Deletions cut 3 bases from V and 10 bases from J, with 7 bases between. This CDR3 is 11 amino acids long. TCRdb's copy holds only in-frame clones and misses some; the assay was immunoSEQ multiplex PCR. There are 150,000 or so clones in the sample; 80% to 90% occur only once, and 5.1% lies in the top ten. Of note for this clone: The antigen remains undetermined.

Study-level findings and limits: Most donors were white British, females outnumbered males, and clonal diversity was possibly underestimated. Across spike, vaccine-associated CD4 TCRs were found, dominant at 160-218 and 743-854.

Sample: peripheral blood, taken on day 0 of AZD1222 vaccination. The chain uses TRBV12-3 or TRBV12-4 and TRBJ1-5; D uncertain. The source of this sequence is an adult in good health. CDR3 protein: CASSLGGPQHF. Written as DNA, the CDR3 is TGTGCCAGCAGTTTGGGAGGCCCCCAGCATTTT.